One sample yielded the 27 T cell receptor beta chains listed below, sequenced in a study of blood T cell repertoires in COVID-19. The protocol was immunoSEQ multiplex PCR, while the TCRdb copy is restricted to in-frame clones and leaves out a portion. The sample has under 500,000 clones, around 90% seen once. Sequenced input: PBMCs or T cells enriched from blood (not recorded which). These receptors all come from a woman younger than 35 with acute COVID-19.

The CDR3 region has the DNA TGCGCCAGCAGCCCCGGGTGGGGCGGGGGGCACCAAGAGACCCAGTACTTC. It codes for CASSPGWGGGHQETQYF. The genes are TRBV5-1 and TRBJ2-5; 8 bases match TRBD2. Germline-derived CDR1 and CDR2 are SGHRS and YFSETQ. The V gene end was trimmed by 4 bases and the J gene end by 0 bases; junction bases not matched to a gene: 11. The CDR3 loop spans 17 amino acids.

The chain is built from TRBV2 and TRBJ1-5; D not resolved. The CDR3 is 12 residues long. Germline values: CDR1 SNHLY, CDR2 FYNNEI. Trimming shortened V by 3 bases and J by 5 bases, and 5 bases separated the two germline ends. DNA for the CDR3: TGTGCCAGCAGTGACCCGTATCAGCCCCAGCATTTT. Protein product: CASSDPYQPQHF.

The rearrangement links TRBV9 to TRBJ1-6; no clear D. This CDR3 is 17 amino acids long. From germline, CDR1 is SGDLS and CDR2 YYNGEE. Trimming took off 3 bases at V and 0 bases at J, with 13 bases between the two ends. The CDR3 region is CASSAHRKSSYNSPLHF. DNA for the CDR3: TGTGCCAGCAGCGCCCACCGCAAGAGCTCCTATAATTCACCCCTCCACTTT.

This clone was picked up a small number of times. The chain employs TRBV28 and TRBJ2-6; no definite D call. The CDR3 consists of 16 residues. V lost 5 bases and J 0 bases, leaving 11 bases between the germline ends. Germline loops: CDR1 MDHEN, CDR2 SYDVKM. The CDR3 nucleotides are TGTGCCAGCAGTATTTACAACCTCTCTGGGGCCAACGTCCTGACTTTC. The encoded protein is CASSIYNLSGANVLTF. Combining the CDR3 with reference TRBV28 and TRBJ2-6 gives the whole variable domain DVKVTQSSRYLVKRTGEKVFLECVQDMDHENMFWYRQDPGLGLRLIYFSYDVKMKEKGDIPEGYSVSREKKERFSLILESASTNQTSMYLCASSIYNLSGANVLTFGAGSRLTVL.

This chain joins TRBV19 and TRBJ2-3; D is undetermined. The CDR3 is made up of 13 amino acids. Between the trimmed V and J ends, which lost 5 bases and 2 bases, there was a span of 8 bases. Germline CDR1 reads LNHDA; CDR2 reads SQIVND (reference sequence). The CDR3 region has the DNA TGTGCCAGTAGTTATGGGCACACAGATACGCAGTATTTT. Translation gives CASSYGHTDTQYF.

The chain links TRBV11-2 to TRBJ2-1; possibly TRBD1 for D (5 bases). The CDR3 runs to 16 residues. Between the trimmed V and J ends, which lost 3 bases and 1 base, there was a span of 13 bases. Germline V gene data show CDR1 as SGHAT and CDR2 as FQNNGV. CDR3 protein: CASSLAWTKSYNEQFF. Written as DNA, the CDR3 is TGTGCCAGCAGCTTGGCCTGGACAAAGTCCTACAATGAGCAGTTCTTC.

The chain uses TRBV7-2 and TRBJ2-7; unclear D gene. Trimming took 8 bases from V and 5 from J, leaving 16 bases between them. This CDR3 region has 13 residues. Per the germline V gene, CDR1 is SGHTA and CDR2 is FQGNSA. As DNA, the CDR3 is TGTGCCAGCTCTCCCCCCTCCCTTAACGAGCAGTACTTC. Residues: CASSPPSLNEQYF.

The rearrangement joins TRBV19 to TRBJ1-2; tentatively, D is TRBD1 (5 bases). Trimming took off 5 bases at V and 2 bases at J, with 15 bases between the two ends. From germline, CDR1 is LNHDA and CDR2 SQIVND (reference sequence). This CDR3 comprises 15 residues. In DNA form, the CDR3 reads TGTGCCAGTAGTTCCAGGGCCACGGGCAACTATGGCTACACCTTC. Protein product: CASSSRATGNYGYTF.

The chain combines TRBV6-5 with TRBJ1-5; TRBD1 agrees at 7 bases. The germline gives CDR1 MNHEY, CDR2 SVGAGI. Trimming cost V 11 bases and J 2 bases; bases outside gene matches: 9. The CDR3 is 14 residues long. The CDR3, as DNA: TGTGCCGTCCAGGACAGGAGTGGCAATCAGCCCCAGCATTTT. Amino acid sequence: CAVQDRSGNQPQHF.

This clone was seen only once. The rearrangement uses TRBV7-9 and TRBJ1-4; no clear D gene. Germline V gene sequence: CDR1 SEHNR, CDR2 FQNEAQ (reference sequence). With 5 bases removed from V and 7 bases from J, the gap between germline ends came to 17 bases. This CDR3 is 15 amino acids long. The CDR3 DNA reads as TGTGCCAGCAGCGTTGGACTGGGAGTGAGTGAAAAACTGTTTTTT. Translation gives CASSVGLGVSEKLFF.

Written as DNA, the CDR3 is TGCGCCAGCGCGACAGGGCGCTCTGGGGCCAACGTCCTGACTTTC. Translating gives CASATGRSGANVLTF. This chain connects TRBV5-1 to TRBJ2-6; TRBD1 matches at 7 bases. Germline CDR1 is SGHRS and CDR2 is YFSETQ. The CDR3 runs to 15 residues. V dropped 7 bases and J dropped 0; count of bases not matched to a gene: 4.

The J gene is TRBJ1-1, the V gene TRBV28, with a weak D call TRBD1 (6 bases). The V and J ends lost 1 base and 1 base respectively, with 13 bases between them. The CDR3 loop spans 16 amino acids. The germline V gene encodes CDR1 MDHEN and CDR2 SYDVKM. As DNA, the CDR3 is TGTGCCAGCAGTTTATCCCAGGGGTTAGGGAACACTGAAGCTTTCTTT. It encodes CASSLSQGLGNTEAFF.

This chain connects TRBV28 to TRBJ1-6; a weak D match, TRBD1 (5 bases). Per the germline V gene, CDR1 is MDHEN and CDR2 is SYDVKM. The CDR3 has 16 residues. Trimming took 6 bases from V and 7 from J, leaving 19 bases between them. The CDR3 DNA reads TGTGCCAGCAGCCTTTACCGGGGGGATCGCAATTCACCCCTCCACTTT. This codes for CASSLYRGDRNSPLHF.

In DNA, the CDR3 is TGCAGTGTCTCCAGCTCCTACGAGCAGTACTTC. It codes for CSVSSSYEQYF. V is TRBV20-1 and J is TRBJ2-7; D is undetermined. The CDR3 runs 11 residues. Trimming stripped 7 bases from V and 0 bases from J, with 7 bases between. CDR1 is DFQATT and CDR2 is SNEGSKA in the germline V gene (reference sequence).

This clone was observed a single time. Other DNA sequences of this sample code for an identical CDR3. The chain employs TRBV29-1 and TRBJ1-5; 7 bases agree with TRBD1. This CDR3 is built from 12 residues. With V trimmed by 4 bases and J by 4 bases, 1 base remained unmatched. Germline V gives CDR1 SQVTM, CDR2 ANQGSEA. The CDR3 protein is CSVGQGNQPQHF. CDR3 DNA sequence: TGCAGCGTTGGACAGGGAAATCAGCCCCAGCATTTT.

This chain links TRBV2 with TRBJ2-7, with TRBD2 identical over 14 bases. V shed 6 bases, J shed 7 bases, and the junction held 8 bases outside the gene matches. Germline V CDR1 and CDR2: SNHLY, FYNNEI. CDR3 size: 15 residues. CDR3 DNA sequence: TGTGCCAGCAGGCCTCATGGACTAGCGGGGGGTGAGCAGTACTTC. Translating gives CASRPHGLAGGEQYF.

The CDR3 DNA follows: TGCAGCGTTGAATCCAGGGGCCAAGAGACCCAGTACTTC. Protein: CSVESRGQETQYF. The V gene is TRBV29-1, the J gene TRBJ2-5, with D perhaps matching TRBD1 (6 bases). Trimming removed 2 bases from V and 1 base from J, with 8 bases in between. Germline lookup yields CDR1 SQVTM and CDR2 ANQGSEA. The CDR3 contains 13 residues.

This rearrangement joins TRBV7-2 to TRBJ2-7; TRBD2 is a possible D gene (6 bases). Germline V gene sequence: CDR1 SGHTA, CDR2 FQGNSA. This CDR3 is built from 16 residues. Trimming pared 4 bases from V and 5 bases from J, leaving 21 bases between. The CDR3: CASSSQGAGNIDEQYF. The CDR3, as DNA: TGTGCCAGCAGCTCCCAAGGGGCGGGAAATATCGACGAGCAGTACTTC.

This rearrangement joins TRBV2 to TRBJ1-4; D possibly corresponds to TRBD1 (5 bases). Trimming took off 10 bases at V and 3 bases at J, with 18 bases between the two ends. CDR3 length: 15 residues. Per the germline V gene, CDR1 is SNHLY and CDR2 is FYNNEI. CDR3 DNA: TGTGCCACCATGGGGCAGGGTCTTGCTAATGAAAAACTGTTTTTT. Translating it yields CATMGQGLANEKLFF.

V usage is TRBV3-1 (or the pseudogene TRBV3-2) and J usage is TRBJ1-4; D remains ambiguous. Deletions cut 2 bases from V and 0 bases from J, with 4 bases between. Per the germline V gene, CDR1 is LGHDT and CDR2 is YNNKEL (reference sequence). There are 14 residues in the CDR3. CDR3 sequence: CASSQQTTNEKLFF. The CDR3 DNA reads as TGTGCCAGCAGCCAACAAACAACTAATGAAAAACTGTTTTTT.

V is TRBV5-1 and J is TRBJ2-5, with D possibly being TRBD1 (5 bases). V was trimmed by 2 bases and J by 7 bases, leaving 18 bases between them. The length of the CDR3 is 15 residues. Germline CDR1 and CDR2: SGHRS and YFSETQ. The CDR3 bases are TGCGCCAGCAGCTTCTCATCTGAGACCCAGGGGACCCAGTACTTC. Amino acids: CASSFSSETQGTQYF.

The rearrangement joins TRBV7-7 to TRBJ2-3, with no clear D. The V gene lost 0 bases and the J gene lost 2 bases, with 6 bases spanning the gap. This CDR3 spans 14 amino acids. Looked up from germline, CDR1 is SSHAT and CDR2 is FNYEAQ (reference sequence). For the CDR3, the DNA is TGTGCCAGCAGCTTAGCCAGTGACACAGATACGCAGTATTTT. Translation: CASSLASDTDTQYF.

CDR3 region: CASIGTSGRHTQYF. CDR3 nucleotide sequence: TGTGCCAGCATTGGGACTAGCGGGCGTCATACGCAGTATTTT. The gene calls are TRBV28 and TRBJ2-3; 12 bases fit TRBD2. Trimming cost V 7 bases and J 7 bases; bases outside gene matches: 6. The CDR3 runs to 14 residues. CDR1 MDHEN and CDR2 SYDVKM come from the germline V gene. Based on the CDR3 plus reference TRBV28 and TRBJ2-3, the full variable domain is DVKVTQSSRYLVKRTGEKVFLECVQDMDHENMFWYRQDPGLGLRLIYFSYDVKMKEKGDIPEGYSVSREKKERFSLILESASTNQTSMYLCASIGTSGRHTQYFGPGTRLTVL.

The gene calls are TRBV7-9 and TRBJ2-3; 8 nucleotides line up with TRBD1. Trimming at V came to 4 bases and at J to 1 base, leaving 4 bases not matched to a gene. Germline V gene data show CDR1 as SEHNR and CDR2 as FQNEAQ (reference sequence). The CDR3 is 15 residues long. CDR3 DNA sequence: TGTGCCAGCAGCTCAGGACAGGGCGGCACAGATACGCAGTATTTT. This translates into CASSSGQGGTDTQYF.

This clone appeared once. The rearrangement joins TRBV6-2 or TRBV6-3 to TRBJ1-4; D not resolved. Germline V CDR1 and CDR2: MNHEY, SVGEGT. The CDR3 is 14 amino acids. V was shortened by 4 bases and J by 4 bases, with 10 bases between the two germline ends. CDR3 nucleotide sequence: TGTGCCAGCAGTTGGAGAGCCATTAATGAAAAACTGTTTTTT. Amino acids: CASSWRAINEKLFF.

This clone was detected once. The rearrangement joins TRBV27 to TRBJ2-7; D not certain. There are 15 residues in the CDR3. Trimming left V 6 bases short and J 3 bases short, with 18 bases between. Germline-derived CDR1 and CDR2 are MNHEY and SMNVEV (reference sequence). The DNA of the CDR3 is TGTGCCAGCAGGAGACTGTCCAGAACCTACTACGAGCAGTACTTC. Translated, it gives CASRRLSRTYYEQYF.

The chain carries TRBV2 and TRBJ2-7, with 9 bases matching TRBD1. The V segment lost 8 bases and the J segment 2 bases; nucleotides outside the gene matches: 4. The CDR3 spans 13 residues. CDR1 and CDR2 from the germline V gene are SNHLY and FYNNEI. The CDR3 spells CASWTGATYEQYF. For the CDR3, the DNA is TGTGCCAGCTGGACAGGGGCAACCTACGAGCAGTACTTC.